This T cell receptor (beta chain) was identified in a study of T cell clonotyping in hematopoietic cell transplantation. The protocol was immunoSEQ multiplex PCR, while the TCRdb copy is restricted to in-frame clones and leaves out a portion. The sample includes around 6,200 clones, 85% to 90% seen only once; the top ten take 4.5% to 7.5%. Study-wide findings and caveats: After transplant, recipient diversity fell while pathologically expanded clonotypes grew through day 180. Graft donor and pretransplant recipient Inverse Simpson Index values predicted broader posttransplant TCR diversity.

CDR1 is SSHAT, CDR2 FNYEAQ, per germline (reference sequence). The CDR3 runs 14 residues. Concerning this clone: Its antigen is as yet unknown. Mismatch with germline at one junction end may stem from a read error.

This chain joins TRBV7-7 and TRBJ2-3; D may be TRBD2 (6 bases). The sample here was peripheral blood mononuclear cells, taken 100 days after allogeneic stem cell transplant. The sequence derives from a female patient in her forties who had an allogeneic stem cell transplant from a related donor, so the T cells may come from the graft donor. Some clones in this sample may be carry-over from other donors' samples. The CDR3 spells CASSLAVRTDTQYF. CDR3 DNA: TGTGCTAGCAGCTTAGCGGTCCGCACAGATACGCAGTATTTT. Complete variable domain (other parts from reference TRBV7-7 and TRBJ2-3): GAGVSQSPRYKVTKRGQDVTLRCDPISSHATLYWYQQALGQGPEFLTYFNYEAQPDKSGLPSDRFSAERPEGSISTLTIQRTEQRDSAMYRCASSLAVRTDTQYFGPGTRLTVL.